What follows is one TCR beta chain and its context. These data originate in a study of blood T cell repertoires in COVID-19. Repertoires were generated with immunoSEQ multiplex PCR, while TCRdb's copy carries only in-frame clones and drops some. Counted here are around 340,000 clones, around 83% occurring once; the ten biggest clones make up 2.5% to 3%. V lost 4 bases, J lost 6 bases, and 19 bases lay in between. CDR3 length equals 14 residues. Germline V gene sequence: CDR1 SQVTM, CDR2 ANQGSEA. Sequencing was performed on peripheral blood. The V call is TRBV29-1, the J call TRBJ2-7; D is perhaps TRBD2 (5 bases). This sequence was found in a man aged 25-40 years with active or convalescent COVID-19. CDR3 bases: TGCAGCGTTGGTCGCAGGTCAGGCGAGGGCGAGCAGTACTTC. Translation: CSVGRRSGEGEQYF.